This TCR beta chain was captured by sequencing in a study of blood T cells in healthy people across ages. Overall study results and limits: More naive CD4+ cells and higher diversity marked long-lived donors relative to aged donors. Roughly linearly, TCR beta diversity per million T cells fell as age increased.

The second PCR ran about 6 to 12 cycles with a sample-barcoded 5' primer and J-beta primers. CDR3-containing paired-end reads numbered at least 3 million in each sample. TCRdb ran MiXCR on the 5' RACE reads and lists one entry per CDR3 protein. The table lists some 690,000 distinct CDR3 sequences, about 24% of them singletons. With regard to this clonotype: Its antigen is not known.

CDR1 MDHEN and CDR2 SYDVKM come from the germline V gene. With 9 bases removed from V and 8 bases from J, the gap between germline ends came to 13 bases. This CDR3 region has 11 residues. This chain links TRBV28 with TRBJ1-2; D remains unclear. The specimen was blood. This clonotype was sampled from a man between 65 and 80 years old in good health. The CDR3 sequence: CASTELQGYTF. CDR3 sequence (DNA): TGTGCCAGTACGGAACTACAGGGCTACACCTTC.